One sample yielded the 26 T cell receptor beta chains listed below, sequenced in a study of early T cells in non-severe SARS-CoV-2 infection. MiXCR was run by TCRdb on the 5' RACE reads, yielding one entry per CDR3 protein. In the table there are 40,000 to 60,000 distinct CDR3 sequences, 7.7% of which are singletons. The sample was whole blood. Receptor source: an adult who was a healthcare worker with PCR-confirmed SARS-CoV-2 infection or an uninfected control (not recorded which).

This clonotype showed up many times. This chain links TRBV20-1 with TRBJ2-1; D gene ambiguous. The CDR3 spans 13 residues. Germline loops: CDR1 DFQATT, CDR2 SNEGSKA (reference sequence). Trimming stripped 1 base from V and 4 bases from J, with 8 bases between. CDR3: CSARVPGYNEQFF. As DNA, the CDR3 is TGCAGTGCTAGAGTACCAGGATACAATGAGCAGTTCTTC.

This clonotype was observed many times. V gene TRBV3-1 combines with J gene TRBJ1-2; 9 positions agree with TRBD1. Germline V gene sequence: CDR1 LGHDT, CDR2 YNNKEL (reference sequence). This CDR3 has 15 amino acids. The V and J ends lost 1 base and 2 bases, in that order; junction bases with no gene match: 2. The CDR3 nucleotides read TGTGCCAGCAGCCAAGGAGGACAGGGGAACTATGGCTACACCTTC. Translated: CASSQGGQGNYGYTF.

This clonotype has a count of ten or more. The chain is built from TRBV9 and TRBJ2-3; TRBD1 or TRBD2 may be the D gene (6 bases each). Germline assignment: CDR1 SGDLS and CDR2 YYNGEE. The CDR3 is 16 amino acids. V was trimmed by 0 bases and J by 4 bases, leaving 15 bases between them. The DNA of the CDR3 is TGTGCCAGCAGCGTAGGTCGGGGGCTAATTCCAGATACGCAGTATTTT. It codes for CASSVGRGLIPDTQYF.

In this sample, this clonotype turned up a few times. The chain couples TRBV28 to TRBJ1-1, with D perhaps matching TRBD1 (6 bases). Germline CDR1 MDHEN, CDR2 SYDVKM. V was trimmed by 5 bases and J by 4 bases, leaving 11 bases between them. The CDR3 loop spans 13 amino acids. In nucleotides, the CDR3 is TGTGCCAGCAGTCCGGGAGGGGGCACTGAAGCTTTCTTT. It codes for CASSPGGGTEAFF.

This clonotype was picked up many times. The V call is TRBV20-1, the J call TRBJ2-7; D may be TRBD1 or TRBD2 (5 bases each). V dropped 2 bases and J dropped 3 bases, with 11 bases sitting between them. CDR3 length equals 13 residues. Looked up from germline, CDR1 is DFQATT and CDR2 is SNEGSKA (reference sequence). This CDR3 is CSARRGPIYEQYF. CDR3 DNA: TGCAGTGCTAGAAGGGGACCGATCTACGAGCAGTACTTC.

Regarding this clonotype: A much larger clone differs from this one at a single base, so this may be a read error. The rearrangement links TRBV20-1 to TRBJ2-7, with no clear D. Per germline, CDR1 DFQATT and CDR2 SNEGSKA (reference sequence). The CDR3 is made up of 15 amino acids. V shed 1 base and J shed 4 bases, with 17 bases lying between them. This chain's CDR3 is CSARAVADDGYEQYF. The CDR3 nucleotides are TGCAGTGCTAGAGCGGTTGCAGATGACGGGTACGAGCAGTACTTC.

V is TRBV12-3 or TRBV12-4 and J is TRBJ2-3; 13 nucleotides line up with TRBD2. Trimming took 6 bases from V and 5 from J; bases not matched to a gene: 8. This CDR3 spans 16 amino acids. CDR3 bases: TGTGCCAGCAGCCCCACTAGCGGGGGGGCTATAGATACGCAGTATTTT. Protein: CASSPTSGGAIDTQYF.

This clonotype appeared a few times. V is TRBV7-2 and J is TRBJ1-5, with 9 nucleotides matching TRBD1. Per the germline V gene, CDR1 is SGHTA and CDR2 is FQGNSA. The length of the CDR3 is 13 residues. With V trimmed by 4 bases and J by 7 bases, 2 bases remained unmatched. The CDR3 bases are TGTGCCAGCAGCTACAGGGGGCAACAGCCCCAGCATTTT. It translates to CASSYRGQQPQHF.

This clonotype was counted many times. The V gene is TRBV20-1, the J gene TRBJ1-2; 11 bases line up with TRBD1. V was pared by 5 bases and J by 2 bases, with 4 bases of the junction left unmatched. The CDR3 is 14 amino acids. CDR1 and CDR2 (germline): DFQATT, SNEGSKA (reference sequence). The CDR3 region is CSAGTGGLNYGYTF. CDR3 DNA: TGCAGTGCTGGGACAGGGGGACTAAACTATGGCTACACCTTC.

This clonotype was detected a few times. This rearrangement joins TRBV28 to TRBJ2-7; D perhaps matches TRBD2 (6 bases). Germline V gene sequence: CDR1 MDHEN, CDR2 SYDVKM. The ends were cut back, 5 bases at V and 6 bases at J, with 20 bases in the middle. The length of the CDR3 is 15 residues. CDR3: CASSPRDRLEGEQYF. The DNA for the CDR3 is TGTGCCAGCAGTCCCCGGGACCGCTTGGAGGGCGAGCAGTACTTC. Drawing the rest from reference TRBV28 and TRBJ2-7, the complete variable domain is DVKVTQSSRYLVKRTGEKVFLECVQDMDHENMFWYRQDPGLGLRLIYFSYDVKMKEKGDIPEGYSVSREKKERFSLILESASTNQTSMYLCASSPRDRLEGEQYFGPGTRLTVT.

This clonotype was picked up a small number of times. V is TRBV7-8 and J is TRBJ1-1, with D perhaps matching TRBD1 (5 bases). The CDR3 length is 17 residues. CDR1 is SGHVS, CDR2 FQNEAQ, per germline. V gave up 2 bases and J gave up 3 bases, with 19 bases separating them. The CDR3 reads CASSLLSSGLSHTEAFF. The CDR3 DNA reads as TGTGCCAGCAGCTTACTATCTTCGGGGCTTAGTCACACTGAAGCTTTCTTT.

In this sample, this clonotype turned up many times. The J gene is TRBJ2-3, the V gene TRBV7-9; D ambiguous. The CDR3 is made up of 13 amino acids. Germline V gene sequence: CDR1 SEHNR, CDR2 FQNEAQ (reference sequence). V was clipped by 3 bases and J by 0 bases, with 4 bases between them. The CDR3 bases are TGTGCCAGCAGCTTCGGTAGCACAGATACGCAGTATTTT. This gives the protein CASSFGSTDTQYF.

This clonotype was recorded at least ten times. The chain is built from TRBV3-1 and TRBJ1-2, with D perhaps matching TRBD1 (6 bases). V shed 4 bases and J shed 8 bases, with 20 bases lying between them. CDR1 is LGHDT and CDR2 is YNNKEL in the germline V gene (reference sequence). The CDR3 loop spans 15 amino acids. The CDR3 nucleotides read TGTGCCAGCAGCCCCACTCCCTTTCACAGGGACGGCTACACCTTC. As protein: CASSPTPFHRDGYTF.

This sequence joins TRBV29-1 and TRBJ2-5; maybe TRBD2 (5 bases). V was clipped by 3 bases and J by 7 bases, with 6 bases between them. Germline-derived CDR1 and CDR2 are SQVTM and ANQGSEA. This CDR3 has 10 amino acids. The DNA of the CDR3 is TGCAGCGTTGACCGGGGGACCCAGTACTTC. Residues: CSVDRGTQYF.

This clonotype was observed many times. The chain combines TRBV9 with TRBJ1-2; the D gene is possibly TRBD1 (6 bases). Germline V CDR1 and CDR2: SGDLS, YYNGEE. V was shortened by 4 bases and J by 3 bases, with 13 bases between the two germline ends. The CDR3 has 14 amino acids. CDR3 bases: TGTGCCAGCAGCCCCCAGAGGGGGTACTATGGCTACACCTTC. Its translation: CASSPQRGYYGYTF.

The J gene is TRBJ2-2, the V gene TRBV11-3; perhaps D is TRBD1 or TRBD2 (5 bases each). Trimming shortened V by 0 bases and J by 0 bases, and 14 bases separated the two germline ends. The CDR3 consists of 18 residues. Per the germline V gene, CDR1 is SGHNT and CDR2 is YENEEA. CDR3 amino acids: CASSLEGWETANTGELFF. Here the CDR3 DNA reads TGTGCCAGCAGCTTAGAAGGTTGGGAGACAGCGAACACCGGGGAGCTGTTTTTT.

Note on this clonotype: One end of the junction is discordant with germline, which a read error may explain. V usage is TRBV5-1 and J usage is TRBJ2-3; 8 bases fit TRBD1. The V gene's germline CDR1 is SGHRS and CDR2 YFSETQ. The CDR3 length is 14 residues. DNA of the CDR3: TGCGCCAGCAGCTTCGGACAGGGCACGGATACGCAGTATTTT. Encoded protein: CASSFGQGTDTQYF. Variable domain in full (rest from reference TRBV5-1 and TRBJ2-3): KAGVTQTPRYLIKTRGQQVTLSCSPISGHRSVSWYQQTPGQGLQFLFEYFSETQRNKGNFPGRFSGRQFSNSRSEMNVSTLELGDSALYLCASSFGQGTDTQYFGPGTRLTVL.

This clonotype was recorded many times. The chain joins TRBV19 to TRBJ2-7; no clear D. From germline, CDR1 is LNHDA and CDR2 SQIVND (reference sequence). V was cut by 4 bases and J by 0 bases, with 7 bases left in between. The CDR3 runs to 13 residues. CDR3 in DNA: TGTGCCAGTAGTAGCCGTTACTCCTACGAGCAGTACTTC. This codes for CASSSRYSYEQYF.

J is TRBJ2-1 and V is TRBV18; the match to TRBD1 covers 7 bases. CDR3 length: 15 amino acids. V lost 3 bases and J lost 0; bases outside the gene matches: 2. Looked up from germline, CDR1 is KGHSH and CDR2 is LQKENI. CDR3 loop: CASSPGQASYNEQFF. DNA of the CDR3: TGTGCCAGCTCACCTGGACAGGCCTCCTACAATGAGCAGTTCTTC.

This clonotype came up many times. The chain has TRBV18 and TRBJ2-4, with D unclear. Germline V gives CDR1 KGHSH, CDR2 LQKENI. Trimming pared 3 bases from V and 3 bases from J, leaving 18 bases between. CDR3 size: 17 residues. The CDR3 coding sequence is TGTGCCAGCTCACCCGAAAGGCCGGATGTAGGCAAAAACATTCAGTACTTC. Its protein is CASSPERPDVGKNIQYF.

The chain joins TRBV12-3 or TRBV12-4 to TRBJ2-1; D remains ambiguous. The CDR3 extends over 13 amino acids. Deletions cut 2 bases from V and 5 bases from J, with 7 bases between. The CDR3 reads CASSLLANNEQFF. Here the CDR3 DNA reads TGTGCCAGCAGTTTATTAGCTAACAATGAGCAGTTCTTC.

This clonotype was picked up many times. The chain links TRBV28 to TRBJ1-1; no reliable D call. Trimming pared 6 bases from V and 8 bases from J, leaving 13 bases between. The CDR3 spans 12 residues. Per germline, CDR1 MDHEN and CDR2 SYDVKM. Here the CDR3 DNA reads TGTGCCAGCAGGTTCAGAGCTGGGGAAGCTTTCTTT. Its protein is CASRFRAGEAFF.

This clonotype appeared many times. The chain is built from TRBV7-2 and TRBJ1-5, with D unresolved. V lost 1 base and J lost 3, with 7 bases in between. This CDR3 has 14 amino acids. Germline lookup yields CDR1 SGHTA and CDR2 FQGNSA. CDR3 loop: CASSLGGYNQPQHF. The CDR3 DNA reads TGTGCCAGCAGCTTAGGTGGTTACAATCAGCCCCAGCATTTT.

This clonotype occurred many times. The rearrangement uses TRBV12-3 or TRBV12-4 and TRBJ2-3; D is possibly TRBD2 (7 bases). Deletions cut 3 bases from V and 3 bases from J, with 10 bases between. This CDR3 has 14 amino acids. CDR3 DNA sequence: TGTGCCAGCAGTTTGGGGGGGCGAACAGATACGCAGTATTTT. This encodes CASSLGGRTDTQYF.

This clonotype showed up many times. The V and J genes are TRBV10-3 and TRBJ1-6; D not certain. The CDR3 totals 15 residues. Per germline, CDR1 ENHRY and CDR2 SYGVKD. Trimming shortened V by 0 bases and J by 5 bases, and 8 bases separated the two germline ends. CDR3 sequence reads: CAISESSGDNSPLHF. In nucleotides, the CDR3 is TGTGCCATCAGTGAGTCGTCGGGCGATAATTCACCCCTCCACTTT.

The table lists this clonotype with many counts. This chain uses TRBV30 with TRBJ2-3, with D possibly matching TRBD1 (6 bases). CDR1 GTSNPN and CDR2 SVGIG come from the germline V gene (reference sequence). CDR3 length equals 13 residues. With 3 bases removed from V and 4 bases from J, the gap between germline ends came to 11 bases. The DNA of the CDR3 is TGTGCCTGGAGCCGCAGGGGCGCAGATACGCAGTATTTT. It encodes CAWSRRGADTQYF.